The subject of this entry is one T cell receptor (beta chain). Its antigen is not known. The data belong to a study of shared clonotypes between healthy human individuals. Naive CD8 cells comprised CD45RO-negative, CCR7-positively selected cells, excluding terminally differentiated effector memory CD45RA+ cells. Researchers ran the assay at a deep level. The DNA input per sorted-subset replicate PCR was around 200 ng, corresponding to some 30,000 T cell genomes. Produced via immunoSEQ multiplex PCR; TCRdb's table is partial and in-frame only. The sample holds roughly 2,000,000 clones, 93% seen once. Study-wide points: Few donors limited the genetic and exposure-history diversity represented. Several donors held about 5.1% of naive CD4 clonotypes in common.

The CDR3 is 14 residues long. Germline CDR1 LNHDA, CDR2 SQIVND (reference sequence). Germline trimming cut 4 bases from V and 5 bases from J; bases unmatched to any gene: 4. This receptor was identified in a young man in good health. Some clones in this sample may be carry-over from other donors' samples. This chain joins TRBV19 and TRBJ1-4, with 7 positions matching TRBD1. Sequencing input: naive CD8+ T cells from PBMCs. The CDR3 here is CASSTRQGNEKLFF. The CDR3 DNA reads as TGTGCCAGTAGTACTCGACAGGGCAATGAAAAACTGTTTTTT.